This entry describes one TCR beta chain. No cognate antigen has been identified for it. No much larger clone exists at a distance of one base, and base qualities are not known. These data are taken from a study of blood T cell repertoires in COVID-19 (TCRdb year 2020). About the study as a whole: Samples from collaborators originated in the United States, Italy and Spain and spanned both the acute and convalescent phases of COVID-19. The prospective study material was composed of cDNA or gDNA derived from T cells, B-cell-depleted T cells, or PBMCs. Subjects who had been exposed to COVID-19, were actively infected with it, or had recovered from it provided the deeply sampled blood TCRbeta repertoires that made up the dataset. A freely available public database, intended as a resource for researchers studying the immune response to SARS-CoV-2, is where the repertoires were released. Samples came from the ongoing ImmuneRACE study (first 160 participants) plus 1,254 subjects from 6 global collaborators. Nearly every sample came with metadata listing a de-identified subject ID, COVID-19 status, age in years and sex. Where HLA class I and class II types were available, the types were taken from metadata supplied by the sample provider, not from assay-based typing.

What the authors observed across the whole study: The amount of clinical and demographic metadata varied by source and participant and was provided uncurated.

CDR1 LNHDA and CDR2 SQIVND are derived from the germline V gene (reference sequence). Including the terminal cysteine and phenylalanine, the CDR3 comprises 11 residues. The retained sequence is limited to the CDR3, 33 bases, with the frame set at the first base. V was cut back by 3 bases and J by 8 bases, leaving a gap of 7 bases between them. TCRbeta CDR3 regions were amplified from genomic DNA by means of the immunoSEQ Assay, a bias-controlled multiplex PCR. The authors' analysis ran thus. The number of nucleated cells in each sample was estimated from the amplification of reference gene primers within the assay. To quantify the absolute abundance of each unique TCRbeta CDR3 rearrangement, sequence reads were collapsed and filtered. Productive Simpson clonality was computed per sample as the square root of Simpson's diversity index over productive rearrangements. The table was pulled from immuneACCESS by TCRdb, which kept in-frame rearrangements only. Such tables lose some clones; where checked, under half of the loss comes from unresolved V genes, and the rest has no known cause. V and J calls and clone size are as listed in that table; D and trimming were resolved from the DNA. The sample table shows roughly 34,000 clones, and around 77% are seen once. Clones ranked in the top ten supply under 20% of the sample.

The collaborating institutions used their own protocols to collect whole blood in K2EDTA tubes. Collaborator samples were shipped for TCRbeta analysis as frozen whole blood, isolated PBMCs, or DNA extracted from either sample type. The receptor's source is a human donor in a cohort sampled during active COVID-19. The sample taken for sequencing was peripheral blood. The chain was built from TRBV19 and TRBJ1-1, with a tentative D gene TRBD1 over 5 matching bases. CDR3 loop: CASSMQGEAFF. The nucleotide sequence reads TGTGCCAGTAGTATGCAGGGAGAAGCTTTCTTT.